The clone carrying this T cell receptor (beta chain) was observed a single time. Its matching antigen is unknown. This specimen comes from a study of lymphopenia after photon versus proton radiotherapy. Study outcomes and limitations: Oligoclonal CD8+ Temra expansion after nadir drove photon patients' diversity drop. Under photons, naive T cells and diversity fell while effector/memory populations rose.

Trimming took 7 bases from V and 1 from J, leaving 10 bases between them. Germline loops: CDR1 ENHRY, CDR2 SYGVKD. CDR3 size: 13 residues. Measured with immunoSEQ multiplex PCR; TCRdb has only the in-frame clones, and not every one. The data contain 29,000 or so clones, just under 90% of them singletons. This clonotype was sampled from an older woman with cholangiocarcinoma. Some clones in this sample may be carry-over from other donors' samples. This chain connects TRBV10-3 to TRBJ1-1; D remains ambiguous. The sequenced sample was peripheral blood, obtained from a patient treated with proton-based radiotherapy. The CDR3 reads CAIKNGRNTEAFF. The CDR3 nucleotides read TGTGCCATCAAAAACGGGCGGAACACTGAAGCTTTCTTT.